The T cell receptor (beta chain) described here comes from a study of cytomegalovirus exposure and HLA in healthy donors. For the study at large: Among some 400 genotyped donors, about 85% fell in the Caucasian-associated ancestry cluster.

PCR amplification relied on 60 Vbeta primers (plus 13 Jbeta primers). The method was immunoSEQ multiplex PCR; TCRdb's version includes in-frame clones alone and lacks a portion of them. The table records about 160,000 clones, roughly 80% of them present only once. CDR3 length: 16 amino acids. The germline gives CDR1 SGHRS, CDR2 YFSETQ. V lost 4 bases and J lost 4; bases outside the gene matches: 8. Donors were nominally healthy when sampled, though unrecorded immune exposures were likely. Concerning this clone: Its specificity is unknown.

Whole-study findings and limits: In a later analysis, an Asian-associated ancestry cluster reportedly showed fewer N-insertions than the approximately 700-donor mean. Listed as cytomegalovirus-associated were 150 to 200 TCR beta chains.

The chain joins TRBV5-1 to TRBJ1-5; 10 positions agree with TRBD1. The sequence was obtained from a middle-aged woman in good health and CMV-seronegative. Material for sequencing was PBMCs. The CDR3 DNA reads as TGCGCCAGCAGCCCTGGGACAGGGGACTCAAATCAGCCCCAGCATTTT. Translated, it gives CASSPGTGDSNQPQHF. Full variable domain (missing parts from reference TRBV5-1 and TRBJ1-5): KAGVTQTPRYLIKTRGQQVTLSCSPISGHRSVSWYQQTPGQGLQFLFEYFSETQRNKGNFPGRFSGRQFSNSRSEMNVSTLELGDSALYLCASSPGTGDSNQPQHFGDGTRLSIL.